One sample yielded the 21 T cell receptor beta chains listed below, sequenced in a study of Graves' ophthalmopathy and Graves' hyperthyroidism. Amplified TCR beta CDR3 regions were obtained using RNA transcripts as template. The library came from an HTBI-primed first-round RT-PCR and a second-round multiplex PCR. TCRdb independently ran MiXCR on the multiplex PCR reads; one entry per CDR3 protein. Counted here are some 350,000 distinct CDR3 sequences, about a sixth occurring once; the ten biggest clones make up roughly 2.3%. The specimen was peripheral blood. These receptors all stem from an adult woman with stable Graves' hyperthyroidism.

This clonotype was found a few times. The CDR3 protein is CASSRDRFGYTF. The CDR3 coding sequence is TGTGCCAGCAGTCGGGACCGGTTTGGCTACACCTTC. The V call is TRBV7-2, the J call TRBJ1-2; weak D call: TRBD1 (5 bases). The germline V and J ends were trimmed by 6 bases and 7 bases, with 12 bases remaining between them. In germline, CDR1 is SGHTA, CDR2 FQGNSA. CDR3 length: 12 amino acids. Variable domain in full (rest from reference TRBV7-2 and TRBJ1-2): GAGVSQSPSNKVTEKGKDVELRCDPISGHTALYWYRQSLGQGLEFLIYFQGNSAPDKSGLPSDRFSAERTGGSVSTLTIQRTQQEDSAVYLCASSRDRFGYTFGSGTRLTVV.

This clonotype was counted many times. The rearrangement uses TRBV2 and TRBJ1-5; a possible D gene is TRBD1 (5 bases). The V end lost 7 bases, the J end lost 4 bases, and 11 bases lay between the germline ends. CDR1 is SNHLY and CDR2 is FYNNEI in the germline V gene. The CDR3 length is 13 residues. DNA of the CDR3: TGTGCCAGCAACCGACAGCAGAATCAGCCCCAGCATTTT. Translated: CASNRQQNQPQHF. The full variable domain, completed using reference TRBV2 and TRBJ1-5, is EPEVTQTPSHQVTQMGQEVILRCVPISNHLYFYWYRQILGQKVEFLVSFYNNEISEKSEIFDDQFSVERPDGSNFTLKIRSTKLEDSAMYFCASNRQQNQPQHFGDGTRLSIL.

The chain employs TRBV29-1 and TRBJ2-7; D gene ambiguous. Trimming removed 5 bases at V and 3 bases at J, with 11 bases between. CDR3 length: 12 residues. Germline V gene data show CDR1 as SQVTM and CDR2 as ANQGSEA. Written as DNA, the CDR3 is TGCAGCGTTCAACAGAGTAACTACGAGCAGTACTTC. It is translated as CSVQQSNYEQYF.

CDR3 bases: TGTGCCAGCAGTCCCCGACTAGTCTCCGATGAGCAGTACTTC. It specifies CASSPRLVSDEQYF. V usage is TRBV28 and J usage is TRBJ2-7; weak D call: TRBD2 (6 bases). V gave up 5 bases and J gave up 7 bases, with 18 bases separating them. The CDR3 runs 14 residues. Germline loops: CDR1 MDHEN, CDR2 SYDVKM.

As DNA, the CDR3 is TGTGCCAGCAGTCTCCACAGGGGTATCTACGAGCAGTACTTC. The encoded protein is CASSLHRGIYEQYF. The chain recombines TRBV27 with TRBJ2-7; 7 nucleotides agree with TRBD1. Trimming took 5 bases from V and 3 from J; bases not matched to a gene: 7. Germline lookup yields CDR1 MNHEY and CDR2 SMNVEV (reference sequence). This CDR3 spans 14 amino acids.

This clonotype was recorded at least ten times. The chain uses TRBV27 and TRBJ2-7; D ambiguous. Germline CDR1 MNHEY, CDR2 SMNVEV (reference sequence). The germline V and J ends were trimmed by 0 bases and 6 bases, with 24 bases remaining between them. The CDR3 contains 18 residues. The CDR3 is CASSLSPCPGAQRCEQYF. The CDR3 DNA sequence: TGTGCCAGCAGTTTATCCCCCTGTCCGGGCGCACAGCGATGCGAGCAGTACTTC.

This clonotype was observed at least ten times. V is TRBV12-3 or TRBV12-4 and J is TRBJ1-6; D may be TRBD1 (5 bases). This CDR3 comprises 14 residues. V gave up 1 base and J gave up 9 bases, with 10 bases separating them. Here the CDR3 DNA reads TGTGCCAGCAGTTTAGGAGGGGACGGTTCACCCCTCCACTTT. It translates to CASSLGGDGSPLHF.

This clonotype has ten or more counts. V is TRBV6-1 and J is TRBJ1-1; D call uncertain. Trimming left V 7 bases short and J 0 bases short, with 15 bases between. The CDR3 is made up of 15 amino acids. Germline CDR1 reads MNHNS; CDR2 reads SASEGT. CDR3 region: CASTDERIMNTEAFF. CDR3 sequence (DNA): TGTGCCAGCACCGACGAGCGCATAATGAACACTGAAGCTTTCTTT.

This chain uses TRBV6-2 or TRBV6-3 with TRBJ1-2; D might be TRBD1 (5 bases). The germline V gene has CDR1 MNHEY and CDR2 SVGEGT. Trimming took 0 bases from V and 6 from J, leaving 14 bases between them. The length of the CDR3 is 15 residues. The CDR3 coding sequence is TGTGCCAGCAGTTACTCCGAGCTGACAGTAAATGGCTACACCTTC. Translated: CASSYSELTVNGYTF.

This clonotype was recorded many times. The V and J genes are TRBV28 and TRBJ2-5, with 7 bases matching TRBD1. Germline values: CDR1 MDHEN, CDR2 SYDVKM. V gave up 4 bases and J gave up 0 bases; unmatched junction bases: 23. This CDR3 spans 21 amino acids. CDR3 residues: CASSSHGTPRTGYLYQETQYF. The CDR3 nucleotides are TGTGCCAGCAGTTCTCATGGCACCCCGCGGACAGGCTACCTGTACCAAGAGACCCAGTACTTC.

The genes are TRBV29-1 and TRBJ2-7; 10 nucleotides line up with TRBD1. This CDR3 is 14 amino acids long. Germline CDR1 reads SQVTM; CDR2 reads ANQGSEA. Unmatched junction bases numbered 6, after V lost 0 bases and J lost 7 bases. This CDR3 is CSVEDGQGGTEQYF. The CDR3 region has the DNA TGCAGCGTTGAAGATGGACAGGGGGGGACGGAGCAGTACTTC.

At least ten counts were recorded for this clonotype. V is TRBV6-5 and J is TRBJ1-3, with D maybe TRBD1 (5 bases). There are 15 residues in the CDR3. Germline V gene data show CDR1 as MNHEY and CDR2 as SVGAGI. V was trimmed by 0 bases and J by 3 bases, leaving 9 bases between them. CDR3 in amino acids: CASSYSRGHGNTIYF. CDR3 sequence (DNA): TGTGCCAGCAGTTACTCGAGAGGACATGGAAACACCATATATTTT.

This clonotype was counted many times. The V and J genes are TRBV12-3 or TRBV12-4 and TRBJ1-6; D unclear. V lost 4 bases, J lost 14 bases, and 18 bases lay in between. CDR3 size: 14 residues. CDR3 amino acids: CASSSRTRRVALHF. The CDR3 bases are TGTGCCAGCAGTTCCCGGACGAGAAGGGTGGCCCTCCACTTT.

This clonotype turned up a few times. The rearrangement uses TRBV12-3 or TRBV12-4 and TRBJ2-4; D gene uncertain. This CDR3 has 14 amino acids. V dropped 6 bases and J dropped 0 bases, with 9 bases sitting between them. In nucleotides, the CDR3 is TGTGCCAGCAGGGCAGGATTAGCCAAAAACATTCAGTACTTC. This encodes CASRAGLAKNIQYF.

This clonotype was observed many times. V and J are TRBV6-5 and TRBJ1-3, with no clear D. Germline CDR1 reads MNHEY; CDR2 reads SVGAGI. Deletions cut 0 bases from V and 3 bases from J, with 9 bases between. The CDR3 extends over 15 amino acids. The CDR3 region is CASSYSGGFGNTIYF. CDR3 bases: TGTGCCAGCAGTTACTCGGGAGGGTTTGGAAACACCATATATTTT.

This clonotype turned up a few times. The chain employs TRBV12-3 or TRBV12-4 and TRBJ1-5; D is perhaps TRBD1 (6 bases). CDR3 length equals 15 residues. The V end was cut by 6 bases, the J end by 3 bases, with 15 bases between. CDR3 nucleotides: TGTGCCAGCAGCTCCGGACAGCTAGTCAATCAGCCCCAGCATTTT. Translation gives CASSSGQLVNQPQHF.

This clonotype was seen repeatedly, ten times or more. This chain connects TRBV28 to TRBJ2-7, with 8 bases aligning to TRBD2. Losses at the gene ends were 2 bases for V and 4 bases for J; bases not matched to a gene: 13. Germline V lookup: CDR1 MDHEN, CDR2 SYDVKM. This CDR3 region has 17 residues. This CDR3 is CASSLTPSGRPTYEQYF. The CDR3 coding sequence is TGTGCCAGCAGTTTAACCCCTAGCGGGCGCCCTACTTACGAGCAGTACTTC.

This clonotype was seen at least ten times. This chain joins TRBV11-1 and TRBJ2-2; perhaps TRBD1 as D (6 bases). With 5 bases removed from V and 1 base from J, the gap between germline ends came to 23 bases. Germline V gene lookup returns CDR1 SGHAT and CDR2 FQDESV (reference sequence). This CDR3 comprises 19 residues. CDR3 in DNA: TGTGCCAGCAGCCCAACACCACTCCCCGGGGACAAGAACACCGGGGAGCTGTTTTTT. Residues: CASSPTPLPGDKNTGELFF. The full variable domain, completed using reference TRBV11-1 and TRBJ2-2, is EAEVAQSPRYKITEKSQAVAFWCDPISGHATLYWYRQILGQGPELLVQFQDESVVDDSQLPKDRFSAERLKGVDSTLKIQPAELGDSAMYLCASSPTPLPGDKNTGELFFGEGSRLTVL.

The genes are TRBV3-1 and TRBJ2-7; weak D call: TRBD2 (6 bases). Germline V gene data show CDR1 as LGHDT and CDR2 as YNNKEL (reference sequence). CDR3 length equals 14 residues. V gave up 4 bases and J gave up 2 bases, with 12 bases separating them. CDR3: CASSRSGLTYEQYF. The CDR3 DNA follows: TGTGCCAGCAGCCGCTCGGGACTCACCTACGAGCAGTACTTC.

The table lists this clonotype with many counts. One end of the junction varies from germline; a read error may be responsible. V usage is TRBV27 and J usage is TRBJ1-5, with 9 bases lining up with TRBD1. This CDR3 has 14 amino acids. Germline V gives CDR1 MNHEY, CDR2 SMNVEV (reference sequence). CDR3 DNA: TGTGCCAGCAGGAGTACAGGGGGCAATCAGCCCCGGCATTTT. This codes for CASRSTGGNQPRHF.

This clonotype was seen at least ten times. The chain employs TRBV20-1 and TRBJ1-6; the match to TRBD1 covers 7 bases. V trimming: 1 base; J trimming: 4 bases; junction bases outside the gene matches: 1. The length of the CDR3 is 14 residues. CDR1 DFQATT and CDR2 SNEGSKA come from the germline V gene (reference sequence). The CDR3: CSARAGGYNSPLHF. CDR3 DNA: TGCAGTGCTAGAGCAGGGGGGTATAATTCACCCCTCCACTTT.